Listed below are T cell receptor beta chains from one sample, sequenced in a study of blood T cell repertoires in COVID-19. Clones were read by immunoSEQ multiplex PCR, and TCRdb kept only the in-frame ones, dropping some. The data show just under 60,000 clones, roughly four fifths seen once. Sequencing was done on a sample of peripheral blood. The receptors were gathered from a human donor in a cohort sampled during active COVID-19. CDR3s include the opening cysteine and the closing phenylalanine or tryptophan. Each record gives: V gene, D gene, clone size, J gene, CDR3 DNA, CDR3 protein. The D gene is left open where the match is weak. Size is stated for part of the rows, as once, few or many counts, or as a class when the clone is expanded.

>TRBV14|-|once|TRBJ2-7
TGTGCCAGCACCCCCCAGGGGCCAGGCCACGAGCAGTACTTC
CASTPQGPGHEQYF
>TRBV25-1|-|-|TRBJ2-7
TGTGCCAGCAGCGAGGGCTACGAGCAGTACTTC
CASSEGYEQYF
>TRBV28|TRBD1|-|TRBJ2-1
TGTGCCAGCAAACAGGGGCCTATTTACAATGAGCAGTTCTTC
CASKQGPIYNEQFF
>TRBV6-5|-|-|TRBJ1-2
TGTGCCAGCAGTCCAGACATTTGGAACTATGGCTACACCTTC
CASSPDIWNYGYTF
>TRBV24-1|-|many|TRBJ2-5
TGTGCCACCAGTGATTTCCGCCAGGGTTTCCAAGAGACCCAGTACTTC
CATSDFRQGFQETQYF
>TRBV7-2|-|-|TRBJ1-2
TGTGCCAGCAGCCCAACCAGGCATGGCTACACCTTC
CASSPTRHGYTF
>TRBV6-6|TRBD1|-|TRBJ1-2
TGTGCCAGCAGTCGGACAGGGGACTATGGCTACACCTTC
CASSRTGDYGYTF
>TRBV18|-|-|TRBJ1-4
TGTGCCAGCTCCCTGGGGTCCCGGGGTGAAAAACTGTTTTTT
CASSLGSRGEKLFF
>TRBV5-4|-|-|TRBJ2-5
TGTGCCAGCAGCTTGACACCCGCAAGGGGAGAGACCCAGTACTTC
CASSLTPARGETQYF
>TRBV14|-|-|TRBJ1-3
TGTGCCAGCAGCCAACTCTCGGAGCGGGGTGGACCACTTACTGGAAACACCATATATTTT
CASSQLSERGGPLTGNTIYF
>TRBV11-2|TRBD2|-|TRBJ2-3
TGTGCCAGCAGCATACAGCGGGGAGGTGGTACGCAGTATTTT
CASSIQRGGGTQYF
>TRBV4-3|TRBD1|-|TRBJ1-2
TGCGCCAGCAGCCAAGATCCGACAGGGGGCAATGGCTACACCTTC
CASSQDPTGGNGYTF
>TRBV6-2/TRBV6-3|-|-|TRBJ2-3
TGTGCCAGCAGTTACAGAGCGTCTAGCACAGATACGCAGTATTTT
CASSYRASSTDTQYF
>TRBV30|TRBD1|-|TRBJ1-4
TGTGCCTGGTATCTACCGGGACAGCCTAATGAAAAACTGTTTTTT
CAWYLPGQPNEKLFF
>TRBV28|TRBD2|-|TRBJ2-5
TGTGCCAGCCGACTAGCGGGAGGGAGGCAAGAGACCCAGTACTTC
CASRLAGGRQETQYF
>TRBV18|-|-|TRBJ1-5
TGTGCCAGCTCACCTATTCGGGATTTCGGCAATCAGCCCCAGCATTTT
CASSPIRDFGNQPQHF
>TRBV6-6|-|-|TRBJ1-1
TGTGCCAGCAGTTACGGCTACAGGGCAATGAACACTGAAGCTTTCTTT
CASSYGYRAMNTEAFF
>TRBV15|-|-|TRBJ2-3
TGTGCCACCAGCTTCGGAGGAGGAGATACGCAGTATTTT
CATSFGGGDTQYF
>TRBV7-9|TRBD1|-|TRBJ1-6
TGTGCCAGCAGCTTGGACAGGATGAATTCACCCCTCCACTTT
CASSLDRMNSPLHF
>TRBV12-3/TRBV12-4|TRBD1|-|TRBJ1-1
TGTGCCAGCTCGGGACAGGGGGTCACTGAAGCTTTCTTT
CASSGQGVTEAFF
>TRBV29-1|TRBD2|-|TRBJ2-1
TGCAGCGTTGCCTCCAGATTGGCGGGAGGAGTCAATGAGCAGTTCTTC
CSVASRLAGGVNEQFF
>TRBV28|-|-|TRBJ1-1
TGTGCCACCAATAGGGGGAACACTGAAGCTTTCTTT
CATNRGNTEAFF
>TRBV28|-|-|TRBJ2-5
TGTGCCAGCAGATTGGCAGCCGGCGGGGAGACCCAGTACTTC
CASRLAAGGETQYF
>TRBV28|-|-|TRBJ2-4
TGTGCCAGCAGACAGACGACCCAAAAAGACATTCAGTACTTC
CASRQTTQKDIQYF
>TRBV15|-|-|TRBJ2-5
TGTGCCACCAAGGCGGACGGGGAAGAGACCCAGTACTTC
CATKADGEETQYF
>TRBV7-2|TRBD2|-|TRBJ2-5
TGTGCCAGCAGCTTTGGGGGGACTAGCGGGACGAAGACCCAGTACTTC
CASSFGGTSGTKTQYF
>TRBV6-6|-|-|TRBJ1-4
TGTGCCAGCAGGTCGCCGAGTGAAAAACTGTTTTTT
CASRSPSEKLFF
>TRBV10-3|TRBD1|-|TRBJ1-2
TGTGCCATCAGCTGGGACAGGGGCTCAGGGGGCTACACCTTC
CAISWDRGSGGYTF
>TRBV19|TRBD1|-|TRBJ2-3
TGTGCCAGTAGTACTCGGGACAGGGTCATTAGCACAGATACGCAGTATTTT
CASSTRDRVISTDTQYF
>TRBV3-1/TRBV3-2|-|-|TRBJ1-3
TGTGCCAGCAGCCACGACCGGGATGGGGGAAACACCATATATTTT
CASSHDRDGGNTIYF
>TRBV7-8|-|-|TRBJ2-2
TGTGCCAGCAGCTTAGGACGAGGGAGGACTCTCTCCGGGGAGCTGTTTTTT
CASSLGRGRTLSGELFF
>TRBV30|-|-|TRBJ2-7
TGTGCCTGGAGGGATACAGGACACAGCTCCTACGAGCAGTACTTC
CAWRDTGHSSYEQYF
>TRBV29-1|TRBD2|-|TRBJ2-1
TGCAGCGTGGGACTAGCGGGAGGAGGGAATGAGCAGTTCTTC
CSVGLAGGGNEQFF
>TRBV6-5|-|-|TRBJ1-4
TGTGCCAGCAGTCTGTCGGGAGCCACATCCGAAAAACTGTTTTTT
CASSLSGATSEKLFF
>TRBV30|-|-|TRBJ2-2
TGTGCCTGGAGTGTGACCAGGGCCGGCACCGGGGAGCTGTTTTTT
CAWSVTRAGTGELFF